These T cell receptor beta chains were read from a single sample in a study of cytomegalovirus exposure and HLA in healthy donors. The assay was immunoSEQ multiplex PCR, and TCRdb's table has in-frame clones only and misses some. Here the sample spans under 250,000 clones, approximately 90% being singletons. The material sequenced was PBMCs. The receptor source for this set is a man aged 18 to 29 in good health and CMV-seronegative. Each CDR3 is given with its conserved first and last residue. A D gene is named only where the DNA matches it firmly. Rows give clone size only sometimes, using once, few, many, or a class for an expanded clone.

D gene: .
clone size: .
CDR3 length: 16
V gene: TRBV4-3
J gene: TRBJ1-2
CDR3 DNA: TGCGCCAGCAGCCAAGGCCCGCCAGGGAACAACTATGGCTACACCTTC
CDR3 protein: CASSQGPPGNNYGYTF

D gene: TRBD1
clone size: .
CDR3 length: 15
V gene: TRBV7-6
J gene: TRBJ2-2
CDR3 DNA: TGTGCCAGCAGCTTCGGGGACAGTTACACCGGGGAGCTGTTTTTT
CDR3 protein: CASSFGDSYTGELFF

D gene: TRBD2
clone size: once
CDR3 length: 13
V gene: TRBV7-2
J gene: TRBJ2-5
CDR3 DNA: TGTGCCAGCAGCCTAAGCGGGGGAGAGACCCAGTACTTC
CDR3 protein: CASSLSGGETQYF

D gene: .
clone size: .
CDR3 length: 13
V gene: TRBV11-2
J gene: TRBJ2-7
CDR3 DNA: TGTGCCAGCAGCTTCACCGACAGGTCGGGGCAGTACTTC
CDR3 protein: CASSFTDRSGQYF

D gene: TRBD2
clone size: .
CDR3 length: 16
V gene: TRBV9
J gene: TRBJ2-3
CDR3 DNA: TGTGCCAGCAGCTCTACAACCGGGGGGTCCACAGATACGCAGTATTTT
CDR3 protein: CASSSTTGGSTDTQYF

D gene: .
clone size: few
CDR3 length: 13
V gene: TRBV11-2
J gene: TRBJ2-7
CDR3 DNA: TGTGCCAGCAGCCGGAGGGCCGGCTACGAGCAGTACTTC
CDR3 protein: CASSRRAGYEQYF

D gene: TRBD2
clone size: .
CDR3 length: 13
V gene: TRBV5-4
J gene: TRBJ2-1
CDR3 DNA: TGTGCCAGCAGCGACGGACTAGCGGGCGAGCAGTTCTTC
CDR3 protein: CASSDGLAGEQFF

D gene: .
clone size: .
CDR3 length: 14
V gene: TRBV27
J gene: TRBJ1-1
CDR3 DNA: TGTGCCAGCATTACCGGGACAAACTTAGGTGAAGCTTTCTTT
CDR3 protein: CASITGTNLGEAFF

D gene: .
clone size: .
CDR3 length: 13
V gene: TRBV5-1
J gene: TRBJ2-7
CDR3 DNA: TGCGCCAGCACCTCCCTGAACGTTAGCGAGCAGTACTTC
CDR3 protein: CASTSLNVSEQYF

D gene: .
clone size: .
CDR3 length: 14
V gene: TRBV7-9
J gene: TRBJ2-7
CDR3 DNA: TGTGCCAGCAGCTTAACAGGGAGCTCCTACGAGCAGTACTTC
CDR3 protein: CASSLTGSSYEQYF

D gene: TRBD1
clone size: .
CDR3 length: 12
V gene: TRBV28
J gene: TRBJ2-7
CDR3 DNA: TGTGCCAGCAGTTTACGGACAGGGGAGCAGTACTTC
CDR3 protein: CASSLRTGEQYF

D gene: .
clone size: few
CDR3 length: 14
V gene: TRBV7-2
J gene: TRBJ1-3
CDR3 DNA: TGTGCCAGCGGGGGAGGTAACTCTGGAAACACCATATATTTT
CDR3 protein: CASGGGNSGNTIYF

D gene: .
clone size: .
CDR3 length: 13
V gene: TRBV11-2
J gene: TRBJ2-2
CDR3 DNA: TGTGCCAGCAGCCCACTCTGGACCGGGGAGCTGTTTTTT
CDR3 protein: CASSPLWTGELFF

D gene: TRBD1
clone size: .
CDR3 length: 12
V gene: TRBV5-1
J gene: TRBJ1-2
CDR3 DNA: TGCGCCAGCAGCCCGGACAGGGATGGCTACACCTTC
CDR3 protein: CASSPDRDGYTF

D gene: .
clone size: .
CDR3 length: 13
V gene: TRBV4-3
J gene: TRBJ1-1
CDR3 DNA: TGCGCCAGCAGCCAAGATAGAGGGTTCCAAGCTTTCTTT
CDR3 protein: CASSQDRGFQAFF

D gene: .
clone size: .
CDR3 length: 14
V gene: TRBV5-1
J gene: TRBJ2-3
CDR3 DNA: TGCGCCAGCAGCTTGGCCGGGGAAACAGATACGCAGTATTTT
CDR3 protein: CASSLAGETDTQYF

D gene: TRBD1
clone size: .
CDR3 length: 15
V gene: TRBV9
J gene: TRBJ1-6
CDR3 DNA: TGTGCCAGCAGCGTAGGTGGGACAGTTAATTCACCCCTCCACTTT
CDR3 protein: CASSVGGTVNSPLHF

D gene: TRBD2
clone size: .
CDR3 length: 18
V gene: TRBV4-3
J gene: TRBJ2-7
CDR3 DNA: TGCGCCAGCAGCCACCGTCCCGGGACTAGCGGAGACCCTAAGGAGCAGTACTTC
CDR3 protein: CASSHRPGTSGDPKEQYF

D gene: .
clone size: .
CDR3 length: 14
V gene: TRBV10-1
J gene: TRBJ1-4
CDR3 DNA: TGCGCCAGCAGTGCTGGGGCAAGGGATGAAAAACTGTTTTTT
CDR3 protein: CASSAGARDEKLFF

D gene: TRBD1
clone size: .
CDR3 length: 15
V gene: TRBV5-5
J gene: TRBJ2-7
CDR3 DNA: TGTGCCAGCAGCTTGGAACGGGACAGGAGGTACGAGCAGTACTTC
CDR3 protein: CASSLERDRRYEQYF

D gene: .
clone size: .
CDR3 length: 17
V gene: TRBV4-1
J gene: TRBJ2-2
CDR3 DNA: TGCGCCAGCAGCCCGCAGGGGCTAGCGGCGAACACCGGGGAGCTGTTTTTT
CDR3 protein: CASSPQGLAANTGELFF

D gene: .
clone size: .
CDR3 length: 14
V gene: TRBV28
J gene: TRBJ2-6
CDR3 DNA: TGTGCCAGCAGTCGGGGCTCTGGGGCCAACGTCCTGACTTTC
CDR3 protein: CASSRGSGANVLTF

D gene: TRBD1
clone size: .
CDR3 length: 16
V gene: TRBV7-9
J gene: TRBJ1-6
CDR3 DNA: TGTGCCAGCAGTTCCGACAGGGGCACCTCCCATTCACCCCTCCACTTT
CDR3 protein: CASSSDRGTSHSPLHF

D gene: .
clone size: few
CDR3 length: 14
V gene: TRBV5-5
J gene: TRBJ1-2
CDR3 DNA: TGTGCCAGCAGCTTGGAAGGGCAGGGCCAGGGCTACACCTTC
CDR3 protein: CASSLEGQGQGYTF

D gene: TRBD2
clone size: .
CDR3 length: 18
V gene: TRBV2
J gene: TRBJ2-1
CDR3 DNA: TGTGCCAGCAGTGAGGGGACTAGAAAACGGTTGGGATACAATGAGCAGTTCTTC
CDR3 protein: CASSEGTRKRLGYNEQFF

D gene: .
clone size: once
CDR3 length: 11
V gene: TRBV6-5
J gene: TRBJ1-2
CDR3 DNA: TGTGCCAGCAGCCGTCAGGGGCGAGTCACCTTC
CDR3 protein: CASSRQGRVTF